The 20 T cell receptor beta chains in this list originate from one sample, sequenced in a study of cytomegalovirus exposure and HLA in healthy donors (dated by TCRdb to the late 2010s). The receptor library was made with the immunoSEQ multiplex PCR assay. The multiplex PCR relied on a mix of 60 forward primers for TCR Vbeta segments and 13 reverse primers for TCR Jbeta segments. TCRdb's version of the immuneACCESS table is confined to in-frame rearrangements and falls short of the full clone set. An unresolved V gene accounts for under half of the shortfall where checked; the remainder is of unknown origin. This sample is represented by around 140,000 clones; roughly three fifths of them were singletons. Of the sample, around 1.9% falls within the top ten clones. Sequenced sample: PBMCs. The receptors were sampled from a male donor in good health and CMV-seronegative.

This clone was observed a handful of times. J is TRBJ1-1 and V is TRBV7-9; D call uncertain. CDR1 SEHNR and CDR2 FQNEAQ come from the germline V gene (reference sequence). Deletions cut 7 bases from V and 5 bases from J, with 14 bases between. The CDR3 spans 13 residues. CDR3 sequence (DNA): TGTGCCAGCACCACGAGGGTCGCGACTGAAGCTTTCTTT. Protein: CASTTRVATEAFF. The full variable domain, its missing parts supplied by reference TRBV7-9 and TRBJ1-1, is DTGVSQNPRHKITKRGQNVTFRCDPISEHNRLYWYRQTLGQGPEFLTYFQNEAQLEKSRLLSDRFSAERPKGSFSTLEIQRTEQGDSAMYLCASTTRVATEAFFGQGTRLTVV.

This clone has a handful of counts. J is TRBJ2-1 and V is TRBV9; 8 bases agree with TRBD2. Germline V gene data show CDR1 as SGDLS and CDR2 as YYNGEE. Trimming at V came to 0 bases and at J to 0 bases, leaving 2 bases not matched to a gene. The length of the CDR3 is 16 residues. CDR3 bases: TGTGCCAGCAGCGTAGACGGGGGGGCCTCCTACAATGAGCAGTTCTTC. Protein product: CASSVDGGASYNEQFF.

The rearrangement links TRBV6-6 to TRBJ2-5, with D tentatively TRBD1 (5 bases). The CDR3 is made up of 14 amino acids. Germline CDR1 is MNHNY and CDR2 is SVGAGI (reference sequence). The V and J ends lost 7 bases and 4 bases respectively, with 16 bases between them. The CDR3 DNA reads TGTGCCAGCACCACTTCAGGGTATGGAGAGACCCAGTACTTC. It yields the protein CASTTSGYGETQYF.

This clone appeared a few times. The chain combines TRBV11-3 with TRBJ2-1; D is possibly TRBD1 (6 bases). This CDR3 has 15 residues. Trimming left V 5 bases short and J 0 bases short, with 11 bases between. Germline V CDR1 and CDR2: SGHNT, YENEEA. The CDR3, as DNA: TGTGCCAGCAGCATAACAGGGAGCTCCTACAATGAGCAGTTCTTC. This gives the protein CASSITGSSYNEQFF.

This clone has a handful of counts. This rearrangement joins TRBV5-1 to TRBJ2-3, with 7 bases aligning to TRBD2. The germline V gene has CDR1 SGHRS and CDR2 YFSETQ. This CDR3 spans 14 amino acids. With 5 bases clipped from V and 1 base from J, the junction kept 4 bases outside the gene matches. CDR3 amino acids: CASRPGGGTDTQYF. The CDR3 bases are TGCGCCAGCAGACCGGGGGGAGGCACAGATACGCAGTATTTT.

The chain employs TRBV7-2 and TRBJ2-5; 9 positions match TRBD1. The CDR3 length is 16 residues. Losses at the gene ends were 4 bases for V and 4 bases for J; bases not matched to a gene: 10. In germline, CDR1 is SGHTA, CDR2 FQGNSA. This CDR3 reads CASSSRNRGRGETQYF. The CDR3 nucleotides read TGTGCCAGCAGCTCTCGAAACAGGGGGCGGGGAGAGACCCAGTACTTC.

The chain employs TRBV19 and TRBJ2-5; D perhaps matches TRBD2 (6 bases). Per the germline V gene, CDR1 is LNHDA and CDR2 is SQIVND (reference sequence). This CDR3 comprises 12 residues. Trimming removed 3 bases from V and 11 bases from J, with 13 bases in between. DNA for the CDR3: TGTGCCAGTAGTATGGGTGGCGGGGAGCAGTACTTC. Protein: CASSMGGGEQYF.

With respect to this clone: One end of the junction varies from germline; a read error may be responsible. The rearrangement joins TRBV10-3 to TRBJ1-6; D possibly corresponds to TRBD1 (5 bases). Germline CDR1 is ENHRY and CDR2 is SYGVKD. The CDR3 covers 15 residues. The CDR3 region is CAISLGPGDNSPLHF. DNA for the CDR3: TGTGCCATCAGTTTGGGTCCGGGGGATAACTCACCCCTCCACTTT.

This clone was picked up a small number of times. This chain links TRBV28 with TRBJ2-7; D gene ambiguous. Trimming stripped 2 bases from V and 5 bases from J, with 16 bases between. Germline V gives CDR1 MDHEN, CDR2 SYDVKM. The CDR3 is 15 residues long. The CDR3 DNA sequence: TGTGCCAGCAGTTTACGTTCCTCCCGAGTAGACGAGCAGTACTTC. It is translated as CASSLRSSRVDEQYF.

CDR3 sequence (DNA): TGCGCCAGCAGTGATTTAACAGAGAGCTCCTACAATGAGCAGTTCTTC. Amino acid sequence: CASSDLTESSYNEQFF. This sequence joins TRBV10-1 and TRBJ2-1; D is uncertain. The CDR3 runs to 16 residues. Per the germline V gene, CDR1 is WNHNN and CDR2 is SYGVQD (reference sequence). V lost 3 bases to trimming and J lost 0 bases, with 12 bases between them.

This clone was observed a single time. V gene TRBV7-2 combines with J gene TRBJ1-2, with a possible D match to TRBD1 (5 bases). Germline-derived CDR1 and CDR2 are SGHTA and FQGNSA. Trimming shortened V by 1 base and J by 3 bases, and 12 bases separated the two germline ends. The CDR3 runs 15 residues. CDR3 region: CASSLDGWGDYGYTF. The CDR3 DNA sequence: TGTGCCAGCAGCTTAGACGGTTGGGGGGACTATGGCTACACCTTC.

A few counts support this clone. The J gene is TRBJ2-5, the V gene TRBV27; no definite D call. Germline CDR1 and CDR2: MNHEY and SMNVEV (reference sequence). The CDR3 has 13 amino acids. V lost 2 bases and J 1 base, leaving 5 bases between the germline ends. The CDR3: CASSLTVQETQYF. The CDR3 DNA reads as TGTGCCAGCAGTTTAACGGTCCAAGAGACCCAGTACTTC.

The genes are TRBV5-4 and TRBJ1-3; D unclear. This CDR3 comprises 15 residues. Per germline, CDR1 SGHNT and CDR2 YYREEE (reference sequence). Trimming took off 1 base at V and 3 bases at J, with 11 bases between the two ends. CDR3 DNA sequence: TGTGCCAGCAGCTTGAGTGGGGAGTATGGAAACACCATATATTTT. Translation gives CASSLSGEYGNTIYF. The variable domain in full, completed from reference TRBV5-4 and TRBJ1-3, reads ETGVTQSPTHLIKTRGQQVTLRCSSQSGHNTVSWYQQALGQGPQFIFQYYREEENGRGNFPPRFSGLQFPNYSSELNVNALELDDSALYLCASSLSGEYGNTIYFGEGSWLTVV.

The rearrangement joins TRBV30 to TRBJ1-5; perhaps TRBD1 as D (6 bases). The CDR3 has 14 residues. The V end lost 5 bases, the J end lost 0 bases, and 11 bases lay between the germline ends. The germline CDR1 and CDR2 sequences are GTSNPN and SVGIG (reference sequence). In nucleotides, the CDR3 is TGTGCCTGGCGAGGGGGAAATAGCAATCAGCCCCAGCATTTT. This sequence encodes CAWRGGNSNQPQHF. Supplemented by reference TRBV30 and TRBJ1-5, the full variable domain reads SQTIHQWPATLVQPVGSPLSLECTVEGTSNPNLYWYRQAAGRGLQLLFYSVGIGQISSEVPQNLSASRPQDRQFILSSKKLLLSDSGFYLCAWRGGNSNQPQHFGDGTRLSIL.

The CDR3 DNA is TGTGCCAGCAGTGAAGGGACCCAGGGGAGCCAGCCCCAGCATTTT. It codes for CASSEGTQGSQPQHF. The chain combines TRBV6-1 with TRBJ1-5, with D perhaps matching TRBD1 (6 bases). There are 15 residues in the CDR3. Germline CDR1 MNHNS, CDR2 SASEGT. Trimming took 1 base from V and 7 from J, leaving 14 bases between them.

V gene TRBV7-8 combines with J gene TRBJ2-7; 9 bases align to TRBD1. V shed 1 base, J shed 3 bases, and the junction held 7 bases outside the gene matches. CDR1 is SGHVS, CDR2 FQNEAQ, per germline. CDR3 length equals 16 residues. The CDR3 region has the DNA TGTGCCAGCAGCTTAGGTGGGGGACAGGGTAGCTACGAGCAGTACTTC. Encoded protein: CASSLGGGQGSYEQYF.

In DNA, the CDR3 is TGTGCCAGCACCCCAAGAGGACAGGGGAACTACGAGCAGTACTTC. Its protein product is CASTPRGQGNYEQYF. This chain links TRBV28 with TRBJ2-7; 9 nucleotides match TRBD1. CDR1 and CDR2 from the germline V gene are MDHEN and SYDVKM. Trimming at V came to 7 bases and at J to 3 bases, leaving 10 bases not matched to a gene. The CDR3 consists of 15 residues.

This clone was seen more than once but under ten times. The CDR3 sequence is CASSSTSGGYNEQFF. CDR3 nucleotide sequence: TGTGCCAGCAGCTCGACTAGCGGGGGCTACAATGAGCAGTTCTTC. The J gene is TRBJ2-1, the V gene TRBV6-5; 12 positions agree with TRBD2. This CDR3 contains 15 residues. With V trimmed by 6 bases and J by 3 bases, 3 bases remained unmatched. CDR1 is MNHEY and CDR2 is SVGAGI in the germline V gene.

The CDR3 DNA is TGTGCCAGCAGCTTCCCCCGGGACACTAGCACAGATACGCAGTATTTT. It encodes CASSFPRDTSTDTQYF. The chain couples TRBV9 to TRBJ2-3; D may be TRBD1 (6 bases). Germline assignment: CDR1 SGDLS and CDR2 YYNGEE. The CDR3 has 16 amino acids. Trimming took 4 bases from V and 0 from J, leaving 15 bases between them. Full variable domain (rest looked up from reference TRBV9 and TRBJ2-3): DSGVTQTPKHLITATGQRVTLRCSPRSGDLSVYWYQQSLDQGLQFLIQYYNGEERAKGNILERFSAQQFPDLHSELNLSSLELGDSALYFCASSFPRDTSTDTQYFGPGTRLTVL.

This clone was seen only once. V and J are TRBV7-9 and TRBJ1-1, with D maybe TRBD1 (6 bases). Germline CDR1 SEHNR, CDR2 FQNEAQ (reference sequence). CDR3 size: 15 residues. Deletions cut 4 bases from V and 1 base from J, with 13 bases between. The CDR3 loop reads CASSSRGSANTEAFF. CDR3 in DNA: TGTGCCAGCAGCTCAAGGGGGTCCGCGAACACTGAAGCTTTCTTT.